This T cell receptor beta chain derives from a study of siplizumab effects on memory and regulatory T cells. The CDR3 runs 15 residues. Looked up from germline, CDR1 is SGDLS and CDR2 is YYNGEE. V lost 0 bases and J 3 bases, leaving 12 bases between the germline ends. Libraries were prepared by immunoSEQ multiplex PCR; TCRdb keeps only in-frame clonotypes and omits some of them. The sample lists about 100,000 clones; around 90% were seen once. Study-wide findings and caveats: Naive T cells appeared more varied than memory cells and looked like key alloresponse contributors.

In the case of this clone: Its antigen is as yet unknown.

The specimen sequenced was non-Treg CD4+ T cells sorted from blood. This chain joins TRBV9 and TRBJ1-2, with D possibly being TRBD1 (6 bases). This TCR was sampled from a human donor in good health. The CDR3 DNA is TGTGCCAGCAGCGTAGTCCCAGGGACATACTATGGCTACACCTTC. Residues: CASSVVPGTYYGYTF.